This section outlines one TCR beta chain sequence together with its context. This sample is drawn from a study of blood T cell repertoires in COVID-19. Study summary: The United States, Italy and Spain were the sources of the acute and convalescent COVID-19 samples. Sources were T cells, B-cell-depleted T cells, or PBMCs; the material itself was cDNA or gDNA.

Authors' data handling: Estimates of nucleated cell counts were drawn from the amplification of reference gene primers. Sequencing used immunoSEQ multiplex PCR; TCRdb keeps in-frame clones, though not all of them. D and trimming come from the DNA, and the V and J calls and clone size come from that table. Of around 20,000 clones in the sample, around 90% are singletons; the top ten hold 8%. The trim removed 2 bases at V and 1 base at J, leaving 7 bases unmatched. Germline loops: CDR1 SGHAT, CDR2 FQNNGV. The CDR3 runs to 16 residues. The V and J genes are TRBV11-2 and TRBJ1-1; 7 nucleotides line up with TRBD1. The sequence came from a human donor in a cohort sampled during active COVID-19. Sequenced input: peripheral blood. Here the CDR3 reads CASSLQYGTANTEAFF. CDR3 coding DNA: TGTGCCAGCAGCTTACAATACGGGACAGCGAACACTGAAGCTTTCTTT. The entire variable domain, with the rest obtained from reference TRBV11-2 and TRBJ1-1, is as follows: EAGVAQSPRYKIIEKRQSVAFWCNPISGHATLYWYQQILGQGPKLLIQFQNNGVVDDSQLPKDRFSAERLKGVDSTLKIQPAKLEDSAVYLCASSLQYGTANTEAFFGQGTRLTVV.